This T cell receptor beta chain was obtained from a study of blood T cell repertoires in COVID-19. Here immunoSEQ multiplex PCR was the method, and the copy in TCRdb shows in-frame clones only, minus some. The sample records roughly 400,000 clones, approximately 92% being singletons. The CDR3 contains 17 residues. The receptor was isolated from a young man who had recovered from COVID-19. The chain employs TRBV21-1 and TRBJ2-1; the D call of TRBD2 is as the table states it, not checked on the DNA. TRBV21-1 is noted as a pseudogene. Input material: PBMCs or T cells enriched from blood (not recorded which). CDR3 residues: CASRRLAGGSLYNEQFF. The CDR3 bases are TGTGCCAGCAGGCGACTAGCGGGAGGGTCCCTCTACAATGAGCAGTTCTTC.